This passage covers 16 T cell receptor beta chains from one sample sequenced in a study of beta chain features in type 1 diabetes. What was sequenced were expressed TCRB transcripts, since all of the isolated RNA had been reverse transcribed. The assay was immunoSEQ multiplex PCR, and TCRdb's table has in-frame clones only and misses some. This sample has around 340,000 clones, with about 20% found just once. Sequenced: naive CD4+ T cells from blood. These receptors came from a woman in her late teens or twenties in good health.

V and J are TRBV4-2 and TRBJ2-1, with 9 bases that match TRBD2. The CDR3 is made up of 15 amino acids. V shed 4 bases and J 5 bases; nucleotides not matched to a gene: 6. CDR1 is LGHNA and CDR2 is YNFKEQ in the germline V gene. The CDR3 bases are TGTGCCAGCAGCCTAATAGCGGGAGCAAACAATGAGCAGTTCTTC. Translating gives CASSLIAGANNEQFF.

The chain uses TRBV7-9 and TRBJ1-1; perhaps TRBD1 as D (5 bases). The CDR3 is 14 amino acids. Germline CDR1 and CDR2: SEHNR and FQNEAQ (reference sequence). V was shortened by 1 base and J by 3 bases, with 9 bases between the two germline ends. DNA of the CDR3: TGTGCCAGCAGCTTAGTTAGGGGTCACACTGAAGCTTTCTTT. Protein: CASSLVRGHTEAFF. The full variable domain, with the rest looked up from reference TRBV7-9 and TRBJ1-1, is DTGVSQNPRHKITKRGQNVTFRCDPISEHNRLYWYRQTLGQGPEFLTYFQNEAQLEKSRLLSDRFSAERPKGSFSTLEIQRTEQGDSAMYLCASSLVRGHTEAFFGQGTRLTVV.

This clone was seen a handful of times. This chain links TRBV13 with TRBJ2-1, with 11 bases lining up with TRBD2. The germline gives CDR1 PRHDT, CDR2 FYEKMQ (reference sequence). This CDR3 contains 15 residues. Unmatched junction bases numbered 10, after V lost 5 bases and J lost 10 bases. CDR3: CASSPRVSGREEQFF. As DNA, the CDR3 is TGTGCCAGCAGCCCTCGGGTTAGCGGGAGGGAGGAGCAGTTCTTC. Based on the CDR3 plus reference TRBV13 and TRBJ2-1, the full variable domain is AAGVIQSPRHLIKEKRETATLKCYPIPRHDTVYWYQQGPGQDPQFLISFYEKMQSDKGSIPDRFSAQQFSDYHSELNMSSLELGDSALYFCASSPRVSGREEQFFGPGTRLTVL.

The chain is built from TRBV30 and TRBJ2-7, with D perhaps TRBD1 (6 bases). The CDR3 contains 13 residues. Trimming pared 4 bases from V and 0 bases from J, leaving 10 bases between. The germline V gene encodes CDR1 GTSNPN and CDR2 SVGIG (reference sequence). The CDR3 sequence: CAWIWTDSYEQYF. For the CDR3, the DNA is TGTGCCTGGATTTGGACAGACTCCTACGAGCAGTACTTC. The whole variable domain, remainder taken from reference TRBV30 and TRBJ2-7, is SQTIHQWPATLVQPVGSPLSLECTVEGTSNPNLYWYRQAAGRGLQLLFYSVGIGQISSEVPQNLSASRPQDRQFILSSKKLLLSDSGFYLCAWIWTDSYEQYFGPGTRLTVT.

This clone was seen a handful of times. The chain links TRBV29-1 to TRBJ2-1, with a weak D call TRBD2 (6 bases). The CDR3 is made up of 15 amino acids. The germline V and J ends were trimmed by 6 bases and 4 bases, with 19 bases remaining between them. The V gene's germline CDR1 is SQVTM and CDR2 ANQGSEA. The CDR3 DNA is TGCAGCGTCCGACCCTTACTAGCAGATTACAATGAGCAGTTCTTC. Translation: CSVRPLLADYNEQFF.

In this sample, this clone turned up a few times. The chain joins TRBV4-1 to TRBJ1-5, with 9 bases aligning to TRBD1. Germline trimming cut 1 base from V and 9 bases from J; bases unmatched to any gene: 7. The V gene's germline CDR1 is MGHRA and CDR2 YSYEKL. CDR3 length: 15 residues. The DNA of the CDR3 is TGCGCCAGCAGCCAAGGACAGGGGGGCGAGGGGCCCCAGCATTTT. Amino acid sequence: CASSQGQGGEGPQHF.

This clone was seen more than once but under ten times. The J gene is TRBJ2-1, the V gene TRBV15; no clear D. Germline V lookup: CDR1 LNHNV, CDR2 YYDKDF (reference sequence). The CDR3 is 12 residues long. Trimming cost V 0 bases and J 7 bases, with 4 bases left between them. Here the CDR3 reads CATSREENEQFF. In DNA form, the CDR3 reads TGTGCCACCAGCAGAGAGGAGAATGAGCAGTTCTTC.

This clone has more than one count but fewer than ten. The V gene is TRBV7-9, the J gene TRBJ2-2; a possible D gene is TRBD1 (6 bases). CDR1 is SEHNR and CDR2 is FQNEAQ in the germline V gene (reference sequence). The CDR3 loop spans 19 amino acids. The V end lost 8 bases, the J end lost 0 bases, and 25 bases lay between the germline ends. The CDR3: CASPTGERGYTSNTGELFF. Here the CDR3 DNA reads TGTGCCAGCCCGACAGGAGAAAGGGGCTATACCTCGAACACCGGGGAGCTGTTTTTT.

This chain connects TRBV6-1 to TRBJ2-7, with TRBD2 matching over 8 bases. Losses at the gene ends were 6 bases for V and 0 bases for J; bases not matched to a gene: 7. Per the germline V gene, CDR1 is MNHNS and CDR2 is SASEGT. CDR3 length: 15 residues. The CDR3 loop is CASRALAGHSYEQYF. The CDR3 DNA follows: TGTGCCAGCAGGGCCTTAGCGGGACACTCCTACGAGCAGTACTTC.

The chain couples TRBV5-1 to TRBJ1-2, with 7 bases fitting TRBD1. Germline CDR1 and CDR2: SGHRS and YFSETQ. The CDR3 loop spans 14 amino acids. Trimming took 5 bases from V and 2 from J; bases not matched to a gene: 6. The CDR3 nucleotides read TGCGCCAGCAGAATAGGGACAGAAAACTATGGCTACACCTTC. Translated, it gives CASRIGTENYGYTF.

This clone was detected only a few times. V is TRBV2 and J is TRBJ2-7; TRBD2 aligns across 9 bases. CDR1 and CDR2 from the germline V gene are SNHLY and FYNNEI. Trimming removed 5 bases from V and 0 bases from J; junction bases left unmatched: 5. There are 15 residues in the CDR3. The CDR3 loop is CASSSGRTSSYEQYF. The CDR3 bases are TGTGCCAGCAGTAGCGGGAGGACCAGCTCCTACGAGCAGTACTTC. The full variable domain, in which reference TRBV2 and TRBJ2-7 provide the parts outside the CDR3, is EPEVTQTPSHQVTQMGQEVILRCVPISNHLYFYWYRQILGQKVEFLVSFYNNEISEKSEIFDDQFSVERPDGSNFTLKIRSTKLEDSAMYFCASSSGRTSSYEQYFGPGTRLTVT.

This clone has just a few counts. The chain combines TRBV11-2 with TRBJ2-7, with D hard to call. The germline CDR1 and CDR2 sequences are SGHAT and FQNNGV. The CDR3 is made up of 15 amino acids. Trimming pared 1 base from V and 4 bases from J, leaving 14 bases between. CDR3 sequence: CASSLGGSNFYEQYF. CDR3 DNA sequence: TGTGCCAGCAGCTTAGGAGGCAGTAATTTTTACGAGCAGTACTTC. Based on the CDR3 plus reference TRBV11-2 and TRBJ2-7, the full variable domain is EAGVAQSPRYKIIEKRQSVAFWCNPISGHATLYWYQQILGQGPKLLIQFQNNGVVDDSQLPKDRFSAERLKGVDSTLKIQPAKLEDSAVYLCASSLGGSNFYEQYFGPGTRLTVT.

The gene calls are TRBV4-1 and TRBJ2-4, with a tentative D call TRBD2 (7 bases). The CDR3 is 15 amino acids. Looked up from germline, CDR1 is MGHRA and CDR2 is YSYEKL. Trimming stripped 2 bases from V and 2 bases from J, with 10 bases between. CDR3 in amino acids: CASSQMGGPKNIQYF. The CDR3 DNA reads as TGCGCCAGCAGCCAAATGGGGGGGCCCAAAAACATTCAGTACTTC.

The gene calls are TRBV5-1 and TRBJ2-1; tentative D call: TRBD2 (6 bases). Between the trimmed V and J ends, which lost 2 bases and 8 bases, there was a span of 14 bases. Germline V gives CDR1 SGHRS, CDR2 YFSETQ. The length of the CDR3 is 14 residues. Written as DNA, the CDR3 is TGCGCCAGCAGCTTAAGGTCCTGGGGGGATGAGCAGTTCTTC. Translation gives CASSLRSWGDEQFF.

This clone was counted only a few times. The V and J genes are TRBV6-6 and TRBJ2-1; the match to TRBD2 covers 8 bases. This CDR3 region has 16 residues. V shed 0 bases, J shed 3 bases, and the junction held 4 bases outside the gene matches. CDR1 MNHNY and CDR2 SVGAGI come from the germline V gene (reference sequence). The CDR3 here is CASSYSFGGDYNEQFF. CDR3 bases: TGTGCCAGCAGTTACTCCTTCGGGGGGGACTACAATGAGCAGTTCTTC.

The chain joins TRBV7-9 to TRBJ2-7; 8 bases align to TRBD1. The CDR3 contains 13 residues. Per germline, CDR1 SEHNR and CDR2 FQNEAQ (reference sequence). The V gene end was trimmed by 7 bases and the J gene end by 2 bases; junction bases not matched to a gene: 4. This CDR3 is CASMSTGAYEQYF. The CDR3 DNA reads as TGTGCCAGCATGTCGACAGGGGCCTACGAGCAGTACTTC.